One and the same sample provided the 12 T cell receptor beta chains below, sequenced in a study of blood T cell repertoires in COVID-19. Method: immunoSEQ multiplex PCR; TCRdb's copy keeps in-frame clones and lacks some. The table has more than 70,000 clones, about four fifths seen once. The sample consisted of peripheral blood. These receptor sequences come from a woman older than 75 with active or convalescent COVID-19.

The rearrangement joins TRBV18 to TRBJ2-3; no firm D call. Looked up from germline, CDR1 is KGHSH and CDR2 is LQKENI. Deletions cut 0 bases from V and 1 base from J, with 11 bases between. This CDR3 has 16 amino acids. The CDR3 sequence: CASSPPSRSRTDTQYF. CDR3 sequence (DNA): TGTGCCAGCTCACCACCATCGAGGTCTCGCACAGATACGCAGTATTTT.

The chain carries TRBV27 and TRBJ1-1; TRBD1 is a possible D gene (6 bases). Germline CDR1 reads MNHEY; CDR2 reads SMNVEV (reference sequence). The CDR3 runs 14 residues. The V end lost 3 bases, the J end lost 5 bases, and 13 bases lay between the germline ends. The CDR3: CASSFLRGVTEAFF. The CDR3 DNA reads as TGTGCCAGCAGTTTTCTCAGGGGTGTGACTGAAGCTTTCTTT.

V is TRBV7-2 and J is TRBJ1-4, with D unclear. The CDR3 extends over 13 amino acids. The germline V and J ends were trimmed by 4 bases and 4 bases, with 7 bases remaining between them. Germline CDR1 is SGHTA and CDR2 is FQGNSA. The CDR3 bases are TGTGCCAGCAGCTCGCGCCTTAATGAAAAACTGTTTTTT. Translated: CASSSRLNEKLFF.

The V and J genes are TRBV6-5 and TRBJ1-6; the D gene is possibly TRBD1 (6 bases). With 5 bases removed from V and 7 bases from J, the gap between germline ends came to 15 bases. Germline V gene sequence: CDR1 MNHEY, CDR2 SVGAGI. This CDR3 has 15 residues. The CDR3 sequence: CASSNQNRANSPLHF. The CDR3 DNA is TGTGCCAGCAGTAACCAAAACAGGGCAAATTCACCCCTCCACTTT.

J is TRBJ2-1 and V is TRBV6-5; 8 nucleotides line up with TRBD2. Germline V gene sequence: CDR1 MNHEY, CDR2 SVGAGI. The length of the CDR3 is 15 residues. Losses at the gene ends were 6 bases for V and 3 bases for J; bases not matched to a gene: 7. DNA of the CDR3: TGTGCCAGCAGATCCGGAGCGGGGGACTACAATGAGCAGTTCTTC. This sequence encodes CASRSGAGDYNEQFF.

CDR3 sequence reads: CASSQYNTYEQYF. In DNA, the CDR3 is TGTGCCAGCAGCCAGTACAATACCTACGAGCAGTACTTC. The chain recombines TRBV7-2 with TRBJ2-7, with unresolved D. V lost 5 bases to trimming and J lost 2 bases, with 10 bases between them. The CDR3 covers 13 residues. Germline V CDR1 and CDR2: SGHTA, FQGNSA.

This clone was detected only once. The chain recombines TRBV3-1 (or the pseudogene TRBV3-2) with TRBJ1-6, with a possible D match to TRBD1 (6 bases). Per germline, CDR1 LGHDT and CDR2 YNNKEL (reference sequence). The CDR3 is made up of 14 amino acids. Trimming took off 6 bases at V and 7 bases at J, with 13 bases between the two ends. The CDR3 sequence: CASSQQGKNSPLHF. DNA of the CDR3: TGTGCCAGCAGTCAACAGGGTAAAAATTCACCCCTCCACTTT.

This rearrangement joins TRBV5-1 to TRBJ1-1, with TRBD1 matching over 7 bases. The CDR3 spans 15 residues. V dropped 4 bases and J dropped 4; count of bases not matched to a gene: 10. CDR1 SGHRS and CDR2 YFSETQ come from the germline V gene. CDR3 DNA: TGCGCCAGCAGCCTATCGACAGGGTACGCCACTGAAGCTTTCTTT. Translating gives CASSLSTGYATEAFF.

This clone is medium-sized (0.01 to 0.1%) within its sample. The DNA of the CDR3 is TGTGCCAGCAGGAGAGACAGCAGCTCCTACGAGCAGTACTTC. Translated: CASRRDSSSYEQYF. The rearrangement uses TRBV2 and TRBJ2-7; D might be TRBD1 (5 bases). V was cut by 6 bases and J by 0 bases, with 12 bases left in between. Germline CDR1 is SNHLY and CDR2 is FYNNEI. This CDR3 contains 14 residues. Filled out from reference TRBV2 and TRBJ2-7, the complete variable domain reads EPEVTQTPSHQVTQMGQEVILRCVPISNHLYFYWYRQILGQKVEFLVSFYNNEISEKSEIFDDQFSVERPDGSNFTLKIRSTKLEDSAMYFCASRRDSSSYEQYFGPGTRLTVT.

The sample holds a few counts of this clone. The genes are TRBV19 and TRBJ2-7; D is possibly TRBD1 (6 bases). V dropped 1 base and J dropped 2 bases, with 15 bases sitting between them. Germline assignment: CDR1 LNHDA and CDR2 SQIVND (reference sequence). The length of the CDR3 is 16 residues. CDR3 bases: TGTGCCAGTAGTATAGGGTTCGGGCAGGGGACCTACGAGCAGTACTTC. It yields the protein CASSIGFGQGTYEQYF.

This clone was observed a few times. The chain recombines TRBV10-3 with TRBJ2-3; TRBD2 aligns across 11 bases. V shed 8 bases and J 2 bases; nucleotides not matched to a gene: 6. The germline V gene encodes CDR1 ENHRY and CDR2 SYGVKD. This CDR3 has 15 amino acids. DNA of the CDR3: TGTGCCATCGGAATAGCGGGGGGGCTCACAGATACGCAGTATTTT. This gives the protein CAIGIAGGLTDTQYF.

The chain has TRBV28 and TRBJ1-3; D not resolved. In germline, CDR1 is MDHEN, CDR2 SYDVKM. With 1 base removed from V and 2 bases from J, the gap between germline ends came to 3 bases. The CDR3 sequence is 13 residues long. The CDR3 reads CASSLLAGNTIYF. DNA for the CDR3: TGTGCCAGCAGTTTATTAGCTGGAAACACCATATATTTT.